Listed below are T cell receptor beta chains from one sample, sequenced in a study of cytomegalovirus exposure and HLA in healthy donors. Clones were read by immunoSEQ multiplex PCR, and TCRdb kept only the in-frame ones, dropping some. The profile shows about 160,000 clones, about 80% of them singletons. Specimen: PBMCs. These receptors were obtained from a girl aged 10 to 17 in good health and CMV-seropositive. CDR3s include the opening cysteine and the closing phenylalanine or tryptophan. A D gene is named only where the DNA matches it firmly. Clone size is given for some rows only: seen once, a few or many times, or a class if the clone is expanded.

>TRBJ1-1|TRBV29-1|NA|NA
CRADRQEDTEAFF
TGCAGAGCCGATCGACAGGAGGACACTGAAGCTTTCTTT
>TRBJ1-1|TRBV2|NA|NA
CASTLVLATEAFF
TGTGCCAGCACCCTTGTCTTGGCCACTGAAGCTTTCTTT
>TRBJ2-3|TRBV9|NA|NA
CASSVEGLPSTDTQYF
TGTGCCAGCAGCGTAGAAGGACTACCTAGCACAGATACGCAGTATTTT
>TRBJ2-1|TRBV18|once|TRBD2
CASSGSIAGGANEQFF
TGTGCCAGCTCAGGATCAATAGCGGGAGGTGCCAATGAGCAGTTCTTC
>TRBJ1-2|TRBV7-8|NA|NA
CASSHARSTRNYGYTF
TGTGCCAGCAGCCACGCCCGCTCGACAAGAAACTATGGCTACACCTTC
>TRBJ1-5|TRBV2|NA|NA
CASSADYQPQHF
TGTGCCAGCAGTGCAGATTATCAGCCCCAGCATTTT
>TRBJ2-7|TRBV7-2|once|TRBD2
CASSLAGGTGYEQYF
TGTGCCAGCAGCTTAGCGGGGGGGACGGGATACGAGCAGTACTTC
>TRBJ1-2|TRBV28|NA|NA
CASSFGLSYTF
TGTGCCAGCAGTTTCGGGTTGAGCTACACCTTC
>TRBJ2-7|TRBV13|once|TRBD1
CASSFTGGANEQYF
TGTGCCAGCAGCTTCACAGGGGGCGCCAACGAGCAGTACTTC
>TRBJ2-5|TRBV6-1|NA|TRBD2
CASSKRDLRETQYF
TGTGCCAGCAGTAAGCGGGACCTCCGAGAGACCCAGTACTTC
>TRBJ1-5|TRBV19|NA|NA
CASRTQPQHF
TGTGCCAGTAGGACACAGCCCCAGCATTTT
>TRBJ2-7|TRBV6-5|NA|TRBD1
CASSRDRDSYEQYF
TGTGCCAGCAGTCGGGACAGGGACTCCTACGAGCAGTACTTC
>TRBJ2-2|TRBV7-3|NA|NA
CASSLLGGTTGELLF
TGTGCCAGCAGCTTATTAGGCGGAACCACCGGGGAGCTGCTTTTT
>TRBJ2-1|TRBV4-3|NA|TRBD2
CASSQVFRGGSYNEQFF
TGCGCCAGCAGCCAAGTCTTTCGGGGGGGCTCCTACAATGAGCAGTTCTTC
>TRBJ2-1|TRBV6-5|NA|TRBD2
CASTPPGGPDEQFF
TGTGCCAGCACCCCTCCGGGAGGGCCGGATGAGCAGTTCTTC
>TRBJ1-5|TRBV28|NA|NA
CASRKFKGQQPQHF
TGTGCCAGCAGGAAGTTTAAGGGGCAACAGCCCCAGCATTTT
>TRBJ2-3|TRBV15|NA|TRBD1
CATSRDDRDPTDTQYF
TGTGCCACCAGCAGAGACGACAGGGACCCCACAGATACGCAGTATTTT
>TRBJ2-1|TRBV18|few|TRBD2
CASSPGGGYNEQFF
TGTGCCAGCTCACCAGGCGGGGGCTACAATGAGCAGTTCTTC
>TRBJ1-2|TRBV28|few|NA
CAIQQGIYGYTF
TGTGCCATCCAACAGGGAATCTATGGCTACACCTTC
>TRBJ2-1|TRBV7-3|NA|TRBD2
CASSPSGRNNEQFF
TGTGCCAGCAGCCCTAGCGGGAGAAACAATGAGCAGTTCTTC
>TRBJ2-2|TRBV10-3|NA|TRBD2
CAISEWASGGAPNTGELFF
TGTGCCATCAGTGAGTGGGCTAGCGGGGGGGCCCCGAACACCGGGGAGCTGTTTTTT
>TRBJ2-2|TRBV7-2|NA|NA
CASSLASGRELFF
TGTGCCAGCAGCTTAGCCAGTGGTAGGGAGCTGTTTTTT
>TRBJ1-5|TRBV4-3|NA|NA
CASSQDRRGGQPQHF
TGCGCCAGCAGCCAAGATCGACGGGGGGGACAGCCCCAGCATTTT
>TRBJ1-2|TRBV4-2|NA|TRBD1
CASSQDSTGDYGYTF
TGTGCCAGCAGCCAAGATTCCACAGGGGATTATGGCTACACCTTC
>TRBJ2-3|TRBV19|NA|TRBD2
CASSIGTSGTDTQYF
TGTGCCAGTAGTATCGGGACTAGCGGCACAGATACGCAGTATTTT
>TRBJ2-3|TRBV15|NA|NA
CATSSRLDRVGADTQYF
TGTGCCACCAGCTCTCGACTAGACAGGGTCGGGGCAGATACGCAGTATTTT
>TRBJ2-7|TRBV4-1|NA|NA
CASSPLGLPSSYEQYF
TGCGCCAGCAGCCCGCTCGGACTTCCATCCTCCTACGAGCAGTACTTC
>TRBJ2-5|TRBV28|NA|TRBD2
CASSAGLAGGQETQYF
TGTGCCAGCAGCGCAGGACTAGCGGGGGGACAAGAGACCCAGTACTTC
>TRBJ1-2|TRBV27|NA|NA
CASSLSAGNYGYTF
TGTGCCAGCAGTTTATCGGCCGGGAACTATGGCTACACCTTC
>TRBJ1-2|TRBV28|NA|NA
CASSFPGIHGYTF
TGTGCCAGCAGTTTTCCGGGGATCCATGGCTACACCTTC
>TRBJ2-7|TRBV10-3|NA|TRBD2
CAISDRRLAGAYEQYF
TGTGCCATCAGTGATAGGCGACTAGCGGGGGCCTACGAGCAGTACTTC
>TRBJ1-2|TRBV28|NA|NA
CASSPSDFYGYTF
TGTGCCAGCAGCCCCTCAGATTTTTATGGCTACACCTTC
>TRBJ2-5|TRBV29-1|once|NA
CSVEDLGRGQETQYF
TGCAGCGTTGAAGATCTTGGCCGGGGCCAAGAGACCCAGTACTTC
>TRBJ2-2|TRBV15|NA|TRBD1
CATNQGALNTGELFF
TGTGCCACCAACCAGGGGGCTCTAAACACCGGGGAGCTGTTTTTT
>TRBJ2-3|TRBV19|NA|TRBD2
CASSRESGTLTDTQYF
TGTGCCAGTAGTAGGGAGAGCGGGACGCTCACAGATACGCAGTATTTT
>TRBJ1-5|TRBV4-1|NA|TRBD1
CASSQEGTGLQPQHF
TGCGCCAGCAGCCAAGAGGGGACAGGGCTTCAGCCCCAGCATTTT
>TRBJ1-2|TRBV9|once|NA
CASSGLGDSTSLSYGYTF
TGTGCCAGCAGCGGACTAGGGGATTCTACATCTCTTAGCTATGGCTACACCTTC
>TRBJ2-3|TRBV30|few|NA
CACPRGSTDTQYF
TGTGCCTGTCCGCGGGGAAGCACAGATACGCAGTATTTT
>TRBJ2-7|TRBV12-2|NA|NA
CASRLAGLAGTYEQYF
TGTGCAAGTCGCTTAGCCGGACTAGCGGGTACCTACGAGCAGTACTTC